A selection of T cell receptor beta chains follows, all from one sample in a study of shared clonotypes between healthy human individuals. Data came from immunoSEQ multiplex PCR; TCRdb stores just in-frame clones and leaves some out. Of approximately 2,000,000 clones in the sample, about 94% were seen once. Sequences were obtained from naive CD8+ T cells from PBMCs. These TCRs come from a man between 18 and 29 years old in good health. Some clones in this sample may be carry-over from other donors' samples. Both conserved end residues are part of each CDR3. The D gene is left open where the match is weak. Clone size is given for some rows only: seen once, a few or many times, or a class if the clone is expanded.

CDR3 DNA: TGTGCCAGCAGCGTAGCGGTTTGGGGTCGGACGAACACCGGGGAGCTGTTTTTT
CDR3 protein: CASSVAVWGRTNTGELFF
V gene: TRBV9
D gene: .
J gene: TRBJ2-2
clone size: .

CDR3 DNA: TGTGCCAGTAGTCTCAGAGAGAGGGACACTGAAGCTTTCTTT
CDR3 protein: CASSLRERDTEAFF
V gene: TRBV19
D gene: .
J gene: TRBJ1-1
clone size: .

CDR3 DNA: TGTGCCAGCAGCTTGGTAGTGGGCGAGCAGTACTTC
CDR3 protein: CASSLVVGEQYF
V gene: TRBV5-5
D gene: .
J gene: TRBJ2-7
clone size: .

CDR3 DNA: TGTGCCAGCAGTGAAGCTCTTGAGGGACTAGCGGGAGCCCCCGGGGAGCTGTTTTTT
CDR3 protein: CASSEALEGLAGAPGELFF
V gene: TRBV2
D gene: TRBD2
J gene: TRBJ2-2
clone size: .

CDR3 DNA: TGTGCCAGCAGCCAAGTTCCTAGCGGGATTGGCGGGGAGCTGTTTTTT
CDR3 protein: CASSQVPSGIGGELFF
V gene: TRBV14
D gene: TRBD2
J gene: TRBJ2-2
clone size: .

CDR3 DNA: TGTGCCAGCAGCTCACGGACAGGACTATCCTACGAGCAGTACTTC
CDR3 protein: CASSSRTGLSYEQYF
V gene: TRBV9
D gene: .
J gene: TRBJ2-7
clone size: .

CDR3 DNA: TGTGCCAGCAGCGGCGGGGGTCAACTGTTTTTT
CDR3 protein: CASSGGGQLFF
V gene: TRBV9
D gene: TRBD2
J gene: TRBJ2-2
clone size: .

CDR3 DNA: TGTGCTAGTGGATCCCCCACTAGCGGGAGAGTAAATGAGCAGTTCTTC
CDR3 protein: CASGSPTSGRVNEQFF
V gene: TRBV12-5
D gene: TRBD2
J gene: TRBJ2-1
clone size: .

CDR3 DNA: TGTGCCAGCAGCTTCCGCCCGGGACTACAAGAGACCCAGTACTTC
CDR3 protein: CASSFRPGLQETQYF
V gene: TRBV7-8
D gene: TRBD2
J gene: TRBJ2-5
clone size: once

CDR3 DNA: TGTGCCAGCAGCGTAGCTAGGGGACCTTCCTACAATGAGCAGTTCTTC
CDR3 protein: CASSVARGPSYNEQFF
V gene: TRBV9
D gene: .
J gene: TRBJ2-1
clone size: .

CDR3 DNA: TGCGCCAGCAGCGAAACAGGGGGAGCTTTCTTT
CDR3 protein: CASSETGGAFF
V gene: TRBV5-1
D gene: TRBD1
J gene: TRBJ1-1
clone size: .

CDR3 DNA: TGTGCCAGCAGCCAAGGCCCCGCCGGGACACCACCGCAGAATAGCAATCAGCCCCAGCATTTT
CDR3 protein: CASSQGPAGTPPQNSNQPQHF
V gene: TRBV27
D gene: .
J gene: TRBJ1-5
clone size: .

CDR3 DNA: TGTGCCAGCAGCTTGGTAAGGGAGAACTACGAGCAGTACTTC
CDR3 protein: CASSLVRENYEQYF
V gene: TRBV5-7
D gene: .
J gene: TRBJ2-7
clone size: .

CDR3 DNA: TGTGCCAGCAGCTCGACAGGGGAGCAGTACTTC
CDR3 protein: CASSSTGEQYF
V gene: TRBV11-1
D gene: TRBD1
J gene: TRBJ2-7
clone size: .

CDR3 DNA: TGTGCCAGCAGTTTAAGACCCTTAGAGGGTGGAGATCTCTATGGCTACACCTTC
CDR3 protein: CASSLRPLEGGDLYGYTF
V gene: TRBV27
D gene: .
J gene: TRBJ1-2
clone size: .

CDR3 DNA: TGTGCCAGCAGCTTAGAACTAGCGGGAGGGTTAGATACGCAGTATTTT
CDR3 protein: CASSLELAGGLDTQYF
V gene: TRBV13
D gene: TRBD2
J gene: TRBJ2-3
clone size: .

CDR3 DNA: .
CDR3 protein: CASSAKGGWGTGTYEQYF
V gene: TRBV21-1
D gene: .
J gene: TRBJ2-7
clone size: .

CDR3 DNA: TGTGCCAGCAGCCACGCCTGGGCAGGGGCCTCCTACGAGCAGTACTTC
CDR3 protein: CASSHAWAGASYEQYF
V gene: TRBV4-2
D gene: .
J gene: TRBJ2-7
clone size: .

CDR3 DNA: TGTGCCAGTAGTATATGGGACGGCCACAATGAGCAGTTCTTC
CDR3 protein: CASSIWDGHNEQFF
V gene: TRBV19
D gene: .
J gene: TRBJ2-1
clone size: .

CDR3 DNA: TGCGCCAGCAGCCAGGAACTAGCGGGAGTTTTGACCGGGGAGCTGTTTTTT
CDR3 protein: CASSQELAGVLTGELFF
V gene: TRBV4-3
D gene: TRBD2
J gene: TRBJ2-2
clone size: .

CDR3 DNA: TGCGCCAGCAGCCAAGAGGGGACAGGTTCTCGCAATCAGCCCCAGCATTTT
CDR3 protein: CASSQEGTGSRNQPQHF
V gene: TRBV4-3
D gene: TRBD1
J gene: TRBJ1-5
clone size: .

CDR3 DNA: TGTGCCAGCAGCTTAGGGTCTCGTTCTAGGGACCTAACAGATACGCAGTATTTT
CDR3 protein: CASSLGSRSRDLTDTQYF
V gene: TRBV7-6
D gene: .
J gene: TRBJ2-3
clone size: .

CDR3 DNA: TGTGCCAGCTCCCTTCGGAGGGGCTTTGGCGGGGAGCTGTTTTTT
CDR3 protein: CASSLRRGFGGELFF
V gene: TRBV27
D gene: .
J gene: TRBJ2-2
clone size: .

CDR3 DNA: TGTGCCACCAGCCCGACCCGTTCATGGAACGAGCAGTACTTC
CDR3 protein: CATSPTRSWNEQYF
V gene: TRBV15
D gene: .
J gene: TRBJ2-7
clone size: .

CDR3 DNA: TGTGCCAGCAGTTCGCAGGGCAACACTGAAGCTTTCTTT
CDR3 protein: CASSSQGNTEAFF
V gene: TRBV28
D gene: .
J gene: TRBJ1-1
clone size: once

CDR3 DNA: TGCAGCGTTGTTCCGACAGGCGATAATGAAAAACTGTTTTTT
CDR3 protein: CSVVPTGDNEKLFF
V gene: TRBV29-1
D gene: .
J gene: TRBJ1-4
clone size: .

CDR3 DNA: TGTGCCAGCAGTGAAGAGATTACAGGGAGACTGAGGCGGGGTGGCTACACCTTC
CDR3 protein: CASSEEITGRLRRGGYTF
V gene: TRBV2
D gene: .
J gene: TRBJ1-2
clone size: .

CDR3 DNA: TGTGCCAGCACAATGGACAGGGGCGCGCCTGGCTACACCTTC
CDR3 protein: CASTMDRGAPGYTF
V gene: TRBV7-6
D gene: TRBD1
J gene: TRBJ1-2
clone size: once

CDR3 DNA: TGTGCCAGCAGCTCCGGAGATCAGCCCCAGCATTTT
CDR3 protein: CASSSGDQPQHF
V gene: TRBV11-2
D gene: .
J gene: TRBJ1-5
clone size: .

CDR3 DNA: TGTGCCAGCAGTTTTAGGGGAGCTAACTATGGCTACACCTTC
CDR3 protein: CASSFRGANYGYTF
V gene: TRBV28
D gene: .
J gene: TRBJ1-2
clone size: .

CDR3 DNA: TGTGCCAGCAGCTTTTCTTTTGGGGGGGCGGACGAGCAGTACTTC
CDR3 protein: CASSFSFGGADEQYF
V gene: TRBV7-9
D gene: .
J gene: TRBJ2-7
clone size: .

CDR3 DNA: TGTGCCAGCAGTTTTCTAAGGGGCGGTGAAAAACTGTTTTTT
CDR3 protein: CASSFLRGGEKLFF
V gene: TRBV28
D gene: .
J gene: TRBJ1-4
clone size: once

CDR3 DNA: TGTGCCAGTAGCCCCGCGGACAGGGGGCCAGAAGCTTTCTTT
CDR3 protein: CASSPADRGPEAFF
V gene: TRBV19
D gene: TRBD1
J gene: TRBJ1-1
clone size: .

CDR3 DNA: TGCGCCAGCAGCCAAGTTTACACCCAGATAGCGACCCAGTACTTC
CDR3 protein: CASSQVYTQIATQYF
V gene: TRBV4-1
D gene: .
J gene: TRBJ2-5
clone size: few

CDR3 DNA: TGCGCCAGCAGCTTGGGGAGGGGAACTAATGAAAAACTGTTTTTT
CDR3 protein: CASSLGRGTNEKLFF
V gene: TRBV5-1
D gene: .
J gene: TRBJ1-4
clone size: .

CDR3 DNA: TGTGCCACCAGCAGAGATCGTTCGACAGCGGGAGGTTTATACGAGCAGTACTTC
CDR3 protein: CATSRDRSTAGGLYEQYF
V gene: TRBV15
D gene: TRBD2
J gene: TRBJ2-7
clone size: .

CDR3 DNA: TGTGCCAGCAGCTCCAAAACAGGGGCCAGCGGCAATGAGCAGTTCTTC
CDR3 protein: CASSSKTGASGNEQFF
V gene: TRBV13
D gene: TRBD1
J gene: TRBJ2-1
clone size: .

CDR3 DNA: TGTGCCAGCAGACTTATCGGGGTTCCGGGCGACTATGGCTACACCTTC
CDR3 protein: CASRLIGVPGDYGYTF
V gene: TRBV27
D gene: .
J gene: TRBJ1-2
clone size: .

CDR3 DNA: TGTGCCGGACAATGGGACTACAATGAGCAGTTCTTC
CDR3 protein: CAGQWDYNEQFF
V gene: TRBV30
D gene: .
J gene: TRBJ2-1
clone size: .

CDR3 DNA: TGTGCCAGCAGCTCCATCACGGGCCCCAGCCACGAGCAGTACTTC
CDR3 protein: CASSSITGPSHEQYF
V gene: TRBV5-8
D gene: .
J gene: TRBJ2-7
clone size: once

CDR3 DNA: TGTGCCTGGGACTGGACAGGGGCAGGCTACACCTTC
CDR3 protein: CAWDWTGAGYTF
V gene: TRBV30
D gene: TRBD1
J gene: TRBJ1-2
clone size: few

CDR3 DNA: TGTGCCAGCAGTTTATGGTACAGGGGCGGCACCGGGGAGCTGTTTTTT
CDR3 protein: CASSLWYRGGTGELFF
V gene: TRBV27
D gene: TRBD1
J gene: TRBJ2-2
clone size: .

CDR3 DNA: TGTGCCAGCTCACGAGATCCCGGGACAGGGGAGCTTGGCTACACCTTC
CDR3 protein: CASSRDPGTGELGYTF
V gene: TRBV18
D gene: TRBD1
J gene: TRBJ1-2
clone size: .

CDR3 DNA: TGTGCCAGCAGCTTTGACGAGAACTACGAGCAGTACTTC
CDR3 protein: CASSFDENYEQYF
V gene: TRBV7-8
D gene: .
J gene: TRBJ2-7
clone size: .

CDR3 DNA: TGTGCCAGCAGCTTAGGGCACAGGTTCTTAAAAAACATTCAGTACTTC
CDR3 protein: CASSLGHRFLKNIQYF
V gene: TRBV7-2
D gene: .
J gene: TRBJ2-4
clone size: .

CDR3 DNA: TGTGCCAGCAGTCCTCGTATGGGGCAGGTGGTCGCTCAGCCCCAGCATTTT
CDR3 protein: CASSPRMGQVVAQPQHF
V gene: TRBV27
D gene: .
J gene: TRBJ1-5
clone size: few

CDR3 DNA: TGTGCCAGTAGACTCGACCGCAGCAACACTGAAGCTTTCTTT
CDR3 protein: CASRLDRSNTEAFF
V gene: TRBV19
D gene: .
J gene: TRBJ1-1
clone size: .

CDR3 DNA: TGTGCCAGTAGTATAGGGGGGCTAGCGGGAGCGGGCCTCCAATGGGAGACCCAGTACTTC
CDR3 protein: CASSIGGLAGAGLQWETQYF
V gene: TRBV19
D gene: TRBD2
J gene: TRBJ2-5
clone size: .

CDR3 DNA: TGTGCCAGCAGCCAATTAGCCATTGACAGCGAGGTTCCTGAGCAGTTCTTC
CDR3 protein: CASSQLAIDSEVPEQFF
V gene: TRBV16
D gene: .
J gene: TRBJ2-1
clone size: once

CDR3 DNA: TGCGCCAGCAGCGGGTTCTTGCGGGAGATTGCCTACAATGAGCAGTTCTTC
CDR3 protein: CASSGFLREIAYNEQFF
V gene: TRBV5-1
D gene: TRBD2
J gene: TRBJ2-1
clone size: .

CDR3 DNA: TGTGCCAGCAGTTACGGTGAGGTAGCGACCTACGAGCAGTACTTC
CDR3 protein: CASSYGEVATYEQYF
V gene: TRBV6-5
D gene: .
J gene: TRBJ2-7
clone size: .

CDR3 DNA: TGTGCCAGCAGCCCCGGGACAAACTACAATGAGCAGTTCTTC
CDR3 protein: CASSPGTNYNEQFF
V gene: TRBV5-5
D gene: .
J gene: TRBJ2-1
clone size: .

CDR3 DNA: TGTGCCAGCAGCCAAGAGCCCTACGAGCAGTACTTC
CDR3 protein: CASSQEPYEQYF
V gene: TRBV4-2
D gene: .
J gene: TRBJ2-7
clone size: .

CDR3 DNA: TGTGCCAGCAGCGTAGGGGACAGGGGGTTTCAGCCCCAGCATTTT
CDR3 protein: CASSVGDRGFQPQHF
V gene: TRBV9
D gene: TRBD1
J gene: TRBJ1-5
clone size: .

CDR3 DNA: TGTGCCAGCAGCCCCCGCCCTCTAGCGGGCCGTCGGGAGCAGTACTTC
CDR3 protein: CASSPRPLAGRREQYF
V gene: TRBV9
D gene: TRBD2
J gene: TRBJ2-7
clone size: .